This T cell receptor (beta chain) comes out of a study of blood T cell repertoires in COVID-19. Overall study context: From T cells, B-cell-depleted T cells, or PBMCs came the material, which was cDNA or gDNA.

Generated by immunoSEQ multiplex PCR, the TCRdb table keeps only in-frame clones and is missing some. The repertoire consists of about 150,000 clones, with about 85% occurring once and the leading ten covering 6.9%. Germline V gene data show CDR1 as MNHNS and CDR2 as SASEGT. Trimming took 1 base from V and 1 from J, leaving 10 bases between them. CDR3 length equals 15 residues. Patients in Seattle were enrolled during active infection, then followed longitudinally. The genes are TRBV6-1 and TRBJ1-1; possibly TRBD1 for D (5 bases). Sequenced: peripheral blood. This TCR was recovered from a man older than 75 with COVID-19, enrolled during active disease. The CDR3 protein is CASSEDRTRNTEAFF. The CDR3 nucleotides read TGTGCCAGCAGTGAAGACCGGACACGGAACACTGAAGCTTTCTTT.